This T cell receptor beta chain derives from a study of blood T cells in healthy people across ages. Overall study findings and caveats: TCR beta diversity correlated strongly with naive T cell percentage.

Aged about 6 to 95, donors were systemically healthy Caucasians from Russia. Together with a sample-barcoded 5' primer, a J-beta primer mix was included in a second PCR lasting 7 to 11 cycles. CDR3-containing paired-end reads numbering at least 2.5 million came from each sample. Via MiXCR, TCRdb re-called the 5' RACE reads, giving one row per CDR3 protein. The sample yields roughly 2 million distinct CDR3 sequences, less than 50% seen once. The CDR3 runs to 14 residues. Trimming left V 5 bases short and J 5 bases short, with 13 bases between. Germline CDR1 and CDR2: MNHEY and SVGEGT. In the case of this clonotype: Its antigen remains unidentified.

The specimen sequenced was blood. This TCR was recovered from a woman in her forties in good health. This chain uses TRBV6-2 or TRBV6-3 with TRBJ2-4; D may be TRBD1 or TRBD2 (5 bases each). The CDR3 loop is CASSDAGTQNIQYF. CDR3 nucleotides: TGTGCCAGCAGTGATGCCGGGACCCAAAACATTCAGTACTTC.